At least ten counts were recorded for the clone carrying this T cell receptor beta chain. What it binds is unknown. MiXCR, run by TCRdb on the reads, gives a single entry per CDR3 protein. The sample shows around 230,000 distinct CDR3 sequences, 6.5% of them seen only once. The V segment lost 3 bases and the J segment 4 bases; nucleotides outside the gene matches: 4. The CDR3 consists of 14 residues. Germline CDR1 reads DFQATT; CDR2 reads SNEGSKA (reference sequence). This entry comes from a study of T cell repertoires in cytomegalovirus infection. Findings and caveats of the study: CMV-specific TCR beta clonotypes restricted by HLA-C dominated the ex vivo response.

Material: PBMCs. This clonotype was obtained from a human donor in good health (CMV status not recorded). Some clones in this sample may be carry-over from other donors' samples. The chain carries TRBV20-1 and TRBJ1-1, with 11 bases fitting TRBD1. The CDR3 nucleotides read TGCAGTGCTAGGTCTGGGACAGGGGGCACTGAAGCTTTCTTT. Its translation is CSARSGTGGTEAFF.